The present entry profiles one TCR beta chain with its context. Its cognate antigen is unknown. This sample is part of a study of cytomegalovirus exposure and HLA in healthy donors. General study points: In vitro testing confirmed a few CMV-associated chains as specific for CMV antigens. Researchers had no immune exposure information except CMV serostatus available.

In germline, CDR1 is MNHEY, CDR2 SVGAGI. The CDR3 totals 13 residues. V shed 6 bases and J 7 bases; nucleotides not matched to a gene: 7. Primers for the PCR totalled 60 Vbeta and 13 Jbeta. The method was immunoSEQ multiplex PCR; TCRdb's version includes in-frame clones alone and lacks a portion of them. The sample lists roughly 52,000 clones, around three quarters occurring once. The source of this sequence is a female donor in good health and CMV-seronegative. The V call is TRBV6-5, the J call TRBJ2-7, with 9 bases identical to TRBD1. The sequencing sample was made of PBMCs. CDR3 coding DNA: TGTGCCAGCAGCCCCTACAGGGGGCTTGAGCAGTACTTC. This codes for CASSPYRGLEQYF.